This T cell receptor beta chain originates from a study of T cell repertoires in cytomegalovirus infection. This clonotype came up a few times. Its antigen is still unknown. Between the trimmed V and J ends, which lost 5 bases and 5 bases, there was a span of 15 bases. The CDR3 is made up of 14 amino acids. CDR1 SGHTA and CDR2 FQGNSA come from the germline V gene. TCRdb re-called the reads through MiXCR, storing one row per CDR3 protein. In the table there are hundreds of thousands of distinct CDR3 sequences, roughly a third of which are singletons. The sample consisted of cultured PBMCs, taken from culture after CMV antigen stimulation. The receptor comes from a human donor in good health (CMV status not recorded). Some clones in this sample may be carry-over from other donors' samples. The chain uses TRBV7-2 and TRBJ1-1, with TRBD1 as a possible D gene (5 bases). The CDR3 sequence is CASSQGWGGTEAFF. DNA for the CDR3: TGTGCCAGCAGCCAGGGTTGGGGGGGGACTGAAGCTTTCTTT.